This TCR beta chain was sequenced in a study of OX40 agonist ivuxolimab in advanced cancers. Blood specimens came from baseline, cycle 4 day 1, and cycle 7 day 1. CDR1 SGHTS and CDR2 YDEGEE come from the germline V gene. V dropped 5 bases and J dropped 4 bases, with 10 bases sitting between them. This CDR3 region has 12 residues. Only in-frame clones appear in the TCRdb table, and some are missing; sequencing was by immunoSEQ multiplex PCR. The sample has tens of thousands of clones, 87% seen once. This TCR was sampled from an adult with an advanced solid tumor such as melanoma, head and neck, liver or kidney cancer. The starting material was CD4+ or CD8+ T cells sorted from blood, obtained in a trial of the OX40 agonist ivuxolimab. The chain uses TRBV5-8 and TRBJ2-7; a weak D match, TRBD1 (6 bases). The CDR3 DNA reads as TGTGCCAGCAGTCACAGGGTTTACGAGCAGTACGTC. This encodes CASSHRVYEQYV.